A single sample is the source of the 17 T cell receptor beta chains below, sequenced in a study of T cell changes during pregnancy in multiple sclerosis. TCRdb's copy holds only in-frame clones and misses some; the assay was immunoSEQ multiplex PCR. The sample yields tens of thousands of clones, 88% seen once. The sample was CD4+ T cells from peripheral blood mononuclear cells, taken before pregnancy. These receptor sequences come from a female donor with multiple sclerosis, enrolled in a pregnancy study.

The chain employs TRBV6-1 and TRBJ2-4; 9 bases are a match to TRBD2. CDR3 length: 17 amino acids. Germline CDR1 MNHNS, CDR2 SASEGT. Trimming took 0 bases from V and 7 from J; bases not matched to a gene: 10. CDR3 protein: CASSEASLAGMWNIQYF. CDR3 bases: TGTGCCAGCAGTGAAGCCAGTCTAGCGGGGATGTGGAACATTCAGTACTTC.

The chain recombines TRBV5-1 with TRBJ2-2, with 12 bases matching TRBD2. Germline CDR1 reads SGHRS; CDR2 reads YFSETQ. This CDR3 region has 19 residues. Germline trimming cut 0 bases from V and 3 bases from J; bases unmatched to any gene: 9. CDR3: CASSLELAGGNRDTGELFF. The DNA of the CDR3 is TGCGCCAGCAGCTTGGAACTAGCGGGAGGCAACCGTGACACCGGGGAGCTGTTTTTT.

This clone appeared a single time. The chain employs TRBV30 and TRBJ2-1; TRBD1 is a possible D gene (6 bases). From germline, CDR1 is GTSNPN and CDR2 SVGIG (reference sequence). V was shortened by 8 bases and J by 7 bases, with 12 bases between the two germline ends. This CDR3 is built from 11 residues. The CDR3 sequence: CAGTGWNEQFF. In nucleotides, the CDR3 is TGTGCCGGCACAGGGTGGAATGAGCAGTTCTTC.

The V call is TRBV4-2, the J call TRBJ2-3, with 8 bases lining up with TRBD1. Germline V gives CDR1 LGHNA, CDR2 YNFKEQ. With 0 bases clipped from V and 0 bases from J, the junction kept 2 bases outside the gene matches. This CDR3 comprises 16 residues. The CDR3 loop reads CASSQEGQVSTDTQYF. The CDR3 region has the DNA TGTGCCAGCAGCCAAGAGGGACAGGTGAGCACAGATACGCAGTATTTT.

This chain links TRBV7-2 with TRBJ1-1; TRBD1 aligns across 7 bases. Germline V CDR1 and CDR2: SGHTA, FQGNSA. The CDR3 is made up of 13 amino acids. J was trimmed by 3 bases and V by 2 bases; bases with no gene match: 0. The CDR3 spells CASSLQGDTEAFF. The CDR3 DNA reads as TGTGCCAGCAGCTTACAGGGGGACACTGAAGCTTTCTTT.

The chain links TRBV7-2 to TRBJ1-5; D is uncertain. The V gene lost 1 base and the J gene lost 6 bases, with 10 bases spanning the gap. There are 14 residues in the CDR3. Looked up from germline, CDR1 is SGHTA and CDR2 is FQGNSA. The CDR3 sequence: CASSLGGRGQPQHF. In nucleotides, the CDR3 is TGTGCCAGCAGCTTAGGTGGAAGAGGTCAGCCCCAGCATTTT.

This chain links TRBV9 with TRBJ2-7; 14 positions match TRBD2. The CDR3 loop spans 16 amino acids. Trimming cost V 7 bases and J 4 bases; bases outside gene matches: 10. The germline V gene has CDR1 SGDLS and CDR2 YYNGEE. The CDR3, as DNA: TGTGCCAGCTCAGGGACTAGCGGGGGTACCGGGTACGAGCAGTACTTC. Protein product: CASSGTSGGTGYEQYF.

The chain employs TRBV5-1 and TRBJ1-1; D unclear. CDR1 SGHRS and CDR2 YFSETQ come from the germline V gene. V lost 0 bases and J 4 bases, leaving 10 bases between the germline ends. The CDR3 consists of 14 residues. The CDR3 here is CASSLDYSGTEAFF. The CDR3 DNA is TGCGCCAGCAGCTTGGATTACTCTGGCACTGAAGCTTTCTTT.

The chain uses TRBV29-1 and TRBJ2-2, with D maybe TRBD2 (5 bases). The CDR3 sequence is 14 residues long. V lost 5 bases and J lost 6, with 16 bases in between. In germline, CDR1 is SQVTM, CDR2 ANQGSEA. The CDR3, as DNA: TGCAGCGTTTGGCGGGTATGGCCTCCCGGGGAGCTGTTTTTT. This codes for CSVWRVWPPGELFF.

The rearrangement links TRBV7-9 to TRBJ2-3; D unclear. CDR1 and CDR2 from the germline V gene are SEHNR and FQNEAQ (reference sequence). The CDR3 sequence is 12 residues long. The V end lost 1 base, the J end lost 4 bases, and 3 bases lay between the germline ends. Written as DNA, the CDR3 is TGTGCCAGCAGCTTAGTATCAGATACGCAGTATTTT. As protein: CASSLVSDTQYF.

CDR3 sequence: CASSLSGQETQYF. As DNA, the CDR3 is TGTGCCAGCAGTTTGTCGGGACAAGAGACCCAGTACTTC. V usage is TRBV28 and J usage is TRBJ2-5, with TRBD2 as a possible D gene (5 bases). With 3 bases removed from V and 2 bases from J, the gap between germline ends came to 7 bases. This CDR3 has 13 amino acids. The germline gives CDR1 MDHEN, CDR2 SYDVKM.

This chain connects TRBV7-9 to TRBJ1-1; D is perhaps TRBD1 (5 bases). The CDR3 runs to 17 residues. V was trimmed by 1 base and J by 1 base, leaving 16 bases between them. Germline CDR1 is SEHNR and CDR2 is FQNEAQ (reference sequence). DNA for the CDR3: TGTGCCAGCAGCTTAGGCCAGGGAACTGTGGCGAACACTGAAGCTTTCTTT. It translates to CASSLGQGTVANTEAFF.

The chain uses TRBV30 and TRBJ1-1; tentative D call: TRBD1 (6 bases). The CDR3 length is 17 residues. CDR1 is GTSNPN and CDR2 is SVGIG in the germline V gene (reference sequence). V lost 2 bases and J lost 1, with 20 bases in between. CDR3 sequence reads: CAWSTWGPGQKNTEAFF. DNA for the CDR3: TGTGCCTGGAGTACTTGGGGCCCCGGACAGAAGAACACTGAAGCTTTCTTT.

By share, this clone ranks as medium-sized. The chain combines TRBV19 with TRBJ2-7, with 7 bases fitting TRBD2. The CDR3 spans 15 residues. The germline V gene has CDR1 LNHDA and CDR2 SQIVND (reference sequence). V lost 5 bases and J lost 0; bases outside the gene matches: 7. In DNA, the CDR3 is TGTGCCAGTAGTCGGACTAGTTTAGACTCCTACGAGCAGTACTTC. It is translated as CASSRTSLDSYEQYF.

The rearrangement joins TRBV5-4 to TRBJ2-2; TRBD2 matches at 10 bases. The CDR3 length is 19 residues. CDR1 and CDR2 from the germline V gene are SGHNT and YYREEE (reference sequence). V was clipped by 4 bases and J by 4 bases; unmatched bases: 16. The CDR3 DNA reads TGTGCCAGCAGCCCTCGGGCTAGCGGGAGTGGCATGAGCACCGGGGAGCTGTTTTTT. This encodes CASSPRASGSGMSTGELFF.

V and J are TRBV11-3 and TRBJ2-7, with TRBD1 matching over 7 bases. V shed 8 bases, J shed 5 bases, and the junction held 6 bases outside the gene matches. Germline CDR1 SGHNT, CDR2 YENEEA. The CDR3 extends over 12 amino acids. The CDR3 spells CASGRGNDEQYF. The CDR3 DNA is TGTGCCAGCGGCAGGGGGAATGACGAGCAGTACTTC.

This sequence joins TRBV27 and TRBJ1-1; D gene uncertain. CDR3 length: 16 residues. The germline V gene has CDR1 MNHEY and CDR2 SMNVEV (reference sequence). V shed 5 bases and J shed 5 bases, with 21 bases lying between them. The chain's CDR3 is CASSHQVAGMRTEAFF. DNA for the CDR3: TGTGCCAGCAGTCACCAGGTCGCCGGGATGCGAACTGAAGCTTTCTTT.